The 21 T cell receptor beta chains below were found in one sample sequenced in a study of patients and donors after allogeneic stem cell transplantation. MiXCR, applied by TCRdb to the RT-PCR reads, yields one record per CDR3 protein. The sample includes approximately 220,000 distinct CDR3 sequences, around 40% of them seen just once. Sequenced material: blood, either unsorted or a sorted T cell fraction (not recorded which). Every receptor here comes from a human donor who was either an allogeneic HSCT recipient or a stem cell or donor lymphocyte infusion donor (not recorded which). It is not recorded whose cells these are; they may come from a transplant donor.

In its sample, this clonotype was seen once. V and J are TRBV6-5 and TRBJ2-3; D perhaps matches TRBD1 (6 bases). The CDR3 is made up of 15 amino acids. The V end lost 6 bases, the J end lost 4 bases, and 17 bases lay between the germline ends. Germline V gene sequence: CDR1 MNHEY, CDR2 SVGAGI. The CDR3 sequence: CASSRTGLEPDTQYF. The CDR3 region has the DNA TGTGCCAGCAGCCGCACAGGGCTTGAGCCAGATACGCAGTATTTT.

This chain links TRBV7-9 with TRBJ2-5, with a tentative D call TRBD2 (6 bases). CDR1 is SEHNR, CDR2 FQNEAQ, per germline (reference sequence). V lost 6 bases, J lost 9 bases, and 17 bases lay in between. The CDR3 spans 13 residues. In nucleotides, the CDR3 is TGTGCCAGCAGTCCCTCGGGGGAAGTGGCCCAGTACTTC. Its protein product is CASSPSGEVAQYF.

Regarding this clonotype: This likely comes from a read error, as the CDR3 has no conserved phenylalanine or tryptophan at its end. The chain links TRBV12-3 or TRBV12-4 to TRBJ1-1; D not certain. The CDR3 sequence is 13 residues long. V gave up 3 bases and J gave up 6 bases, with 11 bases separating them. The DNA for the CDR3 is TGTGCCAGCAGTTTCTCTTCCGGGCCTGAAGCTTTCTTG. This codes for CASSFSSGPEAFL.

The sample holds a few counts of this clonotype. J is TRBJ2-1 and V is TRBV20-1, with 10 positions matching TRBD2. Trimming removed 6 bases from V and 6 bases from J; junction bases left unmatched: 11. Germline V CDR1 and CDR2: DFQATT, SNEGSKA (reference sequence). There are 15 residues in the CDR3. In DNA form, the CDR3 reads TGCAGTGCCTACCCCGGGACTAGCGTACTCAATGAGCAGTTCTTC. Translation: CSAYPGTSVLNEQFF.

This chain joins TRBV3-1 and TRBJ2-3; D remains unclear. CDR1 is LGHDT, CDR2 YNNKEL, per germline (reference sequence). V was trimmed by 1 base and J by 1 base, leaving 6 bases between them. The CDR3 spans 14 residues. The CDR3 DNA sequence: TGTGCCAGCAGCCAAGTTCAGGGCACAGATACGCAGTATTTT. Its protein is CASSQVQGTDTQYF.

The chain carries TRBV15 and TRBJ1-2, with TRBD1 identical over 7 bases. Trimming cost V 0 bases and J 8 bases; bases outside gene matches: 9. Germline V lookup: CDR1 LNHNV, CDR2 YYDKDF (reference sequence). This CDR3 is built from 15 residues. CDR3 sequence (DNA): TGTGCCACCAGCAGAGATATGGGGACAGTCCACGGCTACACCTTC. Translation gives CATSRDMGTVHGYTF.

In this sample, this clonotype turned up a few times. The chain joins TRBV4-2 to TRBJ1-6, with TRBD1 as a possible D gene (5 bases). V gave up 4 bases and J gave up 5 bases, with 9 bases separating them. CDR1 and CDR2 (germline): LGHNA, YNFKEQ. The CDR3 sequence is 14 residues long. The CDR3: CASSPRGNNSPLHF. The CDR3 DNA sequence: TGTGCCAGCAGCCCTAGGGGTAATAATTCACCCCTCCACTTT.

The rearrangement uses TRBV2 and TRBJ1-3; no firm D call. V was shortened by 1 base and J by 4 bases, with 5 bases between the two germline ends. The CDR3 is 13 residues long. CDR1 and CDR2 (germline): SNHLY, FYNNEI. The DNA for the CDR3 is TGTGCCAGCAGTGAAGAGTCAGGAAACACCATATATTTT. This codes for CASSEESGNTIYF.

The chain has TRBV6-6 and TRBJ1-1; D is uncertain. Germline V lookup: CDR1 MNHNY, CDR2 SVGAGI (reference sequence). The CDR3 consists of 11 residues. Trimming stripped 0 bases from V and 10 bases from J, with 6 bases between. The DNA for the CDR3 is TGTGCCAGCAGTTACTCGTTTAGAGCTTTCTTT. Its protein product is CASSYSFRAFF.

This clonotype was picked up a small number of times. The rearrangement joins TRBV4-1 to TRBJ1-1; no clear D gene. There are 14 residues in the CDR3. The V and J ends lost 1 base and 0 bases respectively, with 6 bases between them. Germline V CDR1 and CDR2: MGHRA, YSYEKL. This CDR3 is CASSQVWMNTEAFF. The DNA for the CDR3 is TGCGCCAGCAGCCAAGTTTGGATGAACACTGAAGCTTTCTTT.

The rearrangement uses TRBV6-2 or TRBV6-3 and TRBJ2-7; D not resolved. There are 13 residues in the CDR3. Trimming shortened V by 3 bases and J by 0 bases, and 6 bases separated the two germline ends. The germline V gene encodes CDR1 MNHEY and CDR2 SVGEGT. The CDR3 DNA reads as TGTGCCAGCAGTTATGCTTTCTCCTACGAGCAGTACTTC. Amino acids: CASSYAFSYEQYF.

V is TRBV6-1 and J is TRBJ1-2; D is possibly TRBD1 (6 bases). The CDR3 is 14 amino acids. The germline V gene has CDR1 MNHNS and CDR2 SASEGT. V lost 6 bases to trimming and J lost 0 bases, with 11 bases between them. The CDR3 region is CASRTTGANYGYTF. The CDR3 region has the DNA TGTGCCAGCAGAACGACAGGAGCTAACTATGGCTACACCTTC.

This clonotype was seen only a few times. The chain joins TRBV5-1 to TRBJ1-3; 7 positions agree with TRBD1. Looked up from germline, CDR1 is SGHRS and CDR2 is YFSETQ. CDR3 length equals 16 residues. V lost 4 bases, J lost 6 bases, and 13 bases stayed unmatched. This CDR3 reads CASSILGTAFENTIYF. CDR3 bases: TGCGCCAGCAGCATACTAGGGACAGCCTTTGAAAACACCATATATTTT.

This rearrangement joins TRBV24-1 to TRBJ2-3, with D possibly matching TRBD1 (6 bases). The V gene lost 10 bases and the J gene lost 1 base, with 17 bases spanning the gap. The CDR3 is 15 residues long. Germline V gene data show CDR1 as KGHDR and CDR2 as SFDVKD. CDR3 region: CATSRRGAGTDTQYF. In DNA, the CDR3 is TGTGCCACTTCTCGCAGGGGCGCAGGCACAGATACGCAGTATTTT.

This clonotype was counted a few times. The CDR3 region is CASSTGQFYEQYF. CDR3 nucleotides: TGTGCCAGCAGTACGGGACAGTTCTACGAGCAGTACTTC. The chain joins TRBV27 to TRBJ2-7, with TRBD1 identical over 7 bases. Losses at the gene ends were 5 bases for V and 3 bases for J; bases not matched to a gene: 4. From germline, CDR1 is MNHEY and CDR2 SMNVEV (reference sequence). The CDR3 is 13 amino acids.

The CDR3 is CASSVRGQGRNSPLHF. In nucleotides, the CDR3 is TGTGCCAGCAGCGTAAGAGGACAGGGGAGGAATTCACCCCTCCACTTT. The chain carries TRBV9 and TRBJ1-6; the match to TRBD1 covers 9 bases. The CDR3 is made up of 16 amino acids. The V gene's germline CDR1 is SGDLS and CDR2 YYNGEE. Trimming removed 1 base from V and 7 bases from J; junction bases left unmatched: 6.

The chain has TRBV18 and TRBJ2-7; the D is unclear. This CDR3 contains 13 residues. From germline, CDR1 is KGHSH and CDR2 LQKENI. V lost 3 bases and J lost 7, with 13 bases in between. This chain's CDR3 is CASSPSSRGEQYF. As DNA, the CDR3 is TGTGCCAGCTCACCGTCGTCGCGTGGGGAGCAGTACTTC. The full variable domain, its missing parts supplied by reference TRBV18 and TRBJ2-7, is NAGVMQNPRHLVRRRGQEARLRCSPMKGHSHVYWYRQLPEEGLKFMVYLQKENIIDESGMPKERFSAEFPKEGPSILRIQQVVRGDSAAYFCASSPSSRGEQYFGPGTRLTVT.

This clonotype was found a few times. The CDR3 DNA follows: TGTGCCAGCAGCTCGACCTCTTCGGACAAACTGTTTTTT. It translates to CASSSTSSDKLFF. The chain carries TRBV7-9 and TRBJ1-4; D gene unclear. CDR1 and CDR2 (germline): SEHNR, FQNEAQ (reference sequence). V lost 4 bases, J lost 11 bases, and 14 bases lay in between. The CDR3 runs to 13 residues.

J is TRBJ1-1 and V is TRBV20-1; the D is unclear. The CDR3 extends over 12 amino acids. CDR1 DFQATT and CDR2 SNEGSKA come from the germline V gene (reference sequence). V lost 2 bases, J lost 3 bases, and 7 bases lay in between. The CDR3 sequence is CSARRGYTEAFF. The CDR3 DNA follows: TGCAGTGCTAGACGAGGTTACACTGAAGCTTTCTTT.

Of note for this clonotype: Relative to the germline gene, one junction end is altered; a read error may explain this. The rearrangement uses TRBV6-6 and TRBJ1-3; D remains ambiguous. The CDR3 spans 12 residues. CDR1 and CDR2 (germline): MNHNY, SVGAGI (reference sequence). CDR3 in DNA: TGTGCCAGCAGTTACTCTGAAAACACCATATATTTT. It specifies CASSYSENTIYF.

This clonotype has just a few counts. This sequence joins TRBV20-1 and TRBJ1-6, with D possibly TRBD1 on 6 matching bases. The CDR3 has 16 residues. CDR1 is DFQATT, CDR2 SNEGSKA, per germline (reference sequence). V was clipped by 6 bases and J by 5 bases, with 20 bases between them. CDR3 amino acids: CSAQKVGQRNNSPLHF. As DNA, the CDR3 is TGCAGTGCCCAGAAGGTAGGACAGCGCAATAATTCACCCCTCCACTTT.